These 14 T cell receptor beta chains originate from one sample sequenced in a study of CD8 T cells in ankylosing spondylitis. TCRdb recomputed calls from the 5' RACE reads with MiXCR, one row per CDR3 protein. The repertoire includes a few hundred thousand distinct CDR3 sequences, roughly 18% of them detected once, and more than 25% sits in the top ten. The sample comprised blood, either unsorted or a sorted T cell fraction (not recorded which). The source is a male donor with ankylosing spondylitis or in good health (not recorded which).

Concerning this clonotype: One end of the junction varies from germline; a read error may be responsible. The rearrangement links TRBV5-4 to TRBJ2-1, with 11 positions matching TRBD2. CDR1 and CDR2 from the germline V gene are SGHNT and YYREEE (reference sequence). CDR3 length: 16 residues. CDR3 coding DNA: TGTGCCAGCAGCTCAGTGACTAGCGGGACCTACAATGAGCAGTTTTTC. Translating it yields CASSSVTSGTYNEQFF. The entire variable domain, with the rest obtained from reference TRBV5-4 and TRBJ2-1, is as follows: ETGVTQSPTHLIKTRGQQVTLRCSSQSGHNTVSWYQQALGQGPQFIFQYYREEENGRGNFPPRFSGLQFPNYSSELNVNALELDDSALYLCASSSVTSGTYNEQFFGPGTRLTVL.

This clonotype was counted many times. The CDR3 DNA reads as TGTGCCAGCAGTTTAGCAGGGGCAGGGGAGCAGTACTTC. Residues: CASSLAGAGEQYF. This chain links TRBV27 with TRBJ2-7; tentatively, D is TRBD1 (6 bases). Germline CDR1 is MNHEY and CDR2 is SMNVEV (reference sequence). Between the trimmed V and J ends, which lost 2 bases and 7 bases, there was a span of 12 bases. CDR3 length: 13 amino acids.

The chain's CDR3 is CASSWTGQTTDTQYF. The CDR3 DNA sequence: TGTGCCAGCAGCTGGACGGGACAGACTACAGATACGCAGTATTTT. V is TRBV5-5 and J is TRBJ2-3; 7 bases fit TRBD1. This CDR3 contains 15 residues. The trim removed 3 bases at V and 3 bases at J, leaving 7 bases unmatched. The germline CDR1 and CDR2 sequences are SGHKS and YYEKEE (reference sequence).

CDR3 sequence reads: CASSFLGPLSNQPQHF. The CDR3 DNA sequence: TGTGCCAGCAGTTTCTTGGGACCCCTAAGCAATCAGCCCCAGCATTTT. The chain employs TRBV12-3 or TRBV12-4 and TRBJ1-5; D may be TRBD1 (5 bases). CDR3 length: 16 residues. V lost 3 bases and J 1 base, leaving 13 bases between the germline ends.

The sample holds a few counts of this clonotype. The rearrangement links TRBV20-1 to TRBJ2-1; 9 nucleotides match TRBD2. The germline V gene has CDR1 DFQATT and CDR2 SNEGSKA (reference sequence). V gave up 0 bases and J gave up 6 bases; unmatched junction bases: 9. The CDR3 is 16 amino acids. CDR3 sequence: CSARDSLGSGGNEQFF. The CDR3 coding sequence is TGCAGTGCTAGAGATTCGTTGGGTAGCGGGGGCAATGAGCAGTTCTTC.

This clonotype was detected a few times. This chain joins TRBV18 and TRBJ2-1, with 9 bases aligning to TRBD2. Looked up from germline, CDR1 is KGHSH and CDR2 is LQKENI. Unmatched junction bases numbered 7, after V lost 0 bases and J lost 10 bases. CDR3 length: 15 residues. The chain's CDR3 is CASSPPAIAGDEQFF. CDR3 DNA sequence: TGTGCCAGCTCACCACCAGCCATAGCGGGAGACGAGCAGTTCTTC.

The chain uses TRBV6-5 and TRBJ2-7; D unclear. The CDR3 spans 12 residues. With 2 bases removed from V and 5 bases from J, the gap between germline ends came to 7 bases. The V gene's germline CDR1 is MNHEY and CDR2 SVGAGI. The CDR3 sequence is CASSYGLDEQYF. In DNA form, the CDR3 reads TGTGCCAGCAGTTACGGGCTAGACGAGCAGTACTTC.

The chain links TRBV3-1 to TRBJ2-1; 8 bases map to TRBD2. Trimming removed 0 bases from V and 3 bases from J; junction bases left unmatched: 7. The CDR3 loop spans 17 amino acids. Per germline, CDR1 LGHDT and CDR2 YNNKEL (reference sequence). The CDR3 DNA reads as TGTGCCAGCAGCCAAGAAACCGGGACTAGTTACTACAATGAGCAGTTCTTC. It codes for CASSQETGTSYYNEQFF.

This clonotype was detected a few times. J is TRBJ1-6 and V is TRBV4-2; 11 bases fit TRBD1. The CDR3 spans 17 residues. Unmatched junction bases numbered 9, after V lost 3 bases and J lost 8 bases. Germline V gene sequence: CDR1 LGHNA, CDR2 YNFKEQ. CDR3 sequence reads: CASSQTGTGGAYSPLHF. The CDR3 DNA sequence: TGTGCCAGCAGCCAGACCGGGACAGGGGGGGCGTATTCACCCCTCCACTTT.

This rearrangement joins TRBV20-1 to TRBJ2-4; maybe TRBD1 (6 bases). V lost 6 bases and J 4 bases, leaving 16 bases between the germline ends. The germline V gene has CDR1 DFQATT and CDR2 SNEGSKA (reference sequence). The CDR3 is 14 residues long. The CDR3 spells CSAPWGRPKNIQYF. DNA for the CDR3: TGCAGTGCGCCGTGGGGGCGGCCAAAAAACATTCAGTACTTC.

This clonotype occurred many times. The DNA is left out, because the CDR3 cannot be placed on it with certainty; the CDR3 is given as TCRdb lists it. The chain uses TRBV4-1 and TRBJ1-1. The V gene's germline CDR1 is MGHRA and CDR2 YSYEKL. From its first to its last residue, the CDR3 has 14 amino acids. Here the CDR3 reads CASSPAPAGHEAFF.

This clonotype was picked up many times. V is TRBV5-1 and J is TRBJ2-5; D gene uncertain. The V gene's germline CDR1 is SGHRS and CDR2 YFSETQ. This CDR3 has 15 amino acids. Trimming removed 0 bases at V and 1 base at J, with 10 bases between. CDR3 region: CASSLDLLGQETQYF. Here the CDR3 DNA reads TGCGCCAGCAGCTTGGATTTATTGGGCCAAGAGACCCAGTACTTC.

The V and J genes are TRBV7-9 and TRBJ2-1; D is undetermined. V lost 1 base and J lost 2, with 12 bases in between. Germline CDR1 reads SEHNR; CDR2 reads FQNEAQ (reference sequence). There are 16 residues in the CDR3. The CDR3: CASSLVSVPTYNEQFF. The CDR3 DNA reads as TGTGCCAGCAGCTTAGTGTCAGTCCCCACCTACAATGAGCAGTTCTTC.

This clonotype was counted between two and nine times. The chain recombines TRBV29-1 with TRBJ2-3; D is uncertain. Trimming stripped 6 bases from V and 1 base from J, with 8 bases between. This CDR3 comprises 12 residues. Germline V lookup: CDR1 SQVTM, CDR2 ANQGSEA. CDR3 protein: CSVRAGTDTQYF. As DNA, the CDR3 is TGCAGCGTCCGGGCAGGCACAGATACGCAGTATTTT.